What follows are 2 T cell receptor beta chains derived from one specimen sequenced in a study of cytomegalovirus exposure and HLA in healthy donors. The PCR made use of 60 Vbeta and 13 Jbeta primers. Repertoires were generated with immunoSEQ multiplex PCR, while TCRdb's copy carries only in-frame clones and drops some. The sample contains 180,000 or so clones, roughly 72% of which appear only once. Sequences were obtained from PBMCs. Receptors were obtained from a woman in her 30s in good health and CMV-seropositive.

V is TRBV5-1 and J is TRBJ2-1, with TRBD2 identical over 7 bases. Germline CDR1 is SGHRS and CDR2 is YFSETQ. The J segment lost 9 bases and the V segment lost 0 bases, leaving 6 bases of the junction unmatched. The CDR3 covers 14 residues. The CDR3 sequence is CASSLAGGIGEQFF. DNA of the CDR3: TGCGCCAGCAGCTTGGCCGGGGGGATCGGTGAGCAGTTCTTC. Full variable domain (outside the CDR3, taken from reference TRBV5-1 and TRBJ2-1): KAGVTQTPRYLIKTRGQQVTLSCSPISGHRSVSWYQQTPGQGLQFLFEYFSETQRNKGNFPGRFSGRQFSNSRSEMNVSTLELGDSALYLCASSLAGGIGEQFFGPGTRLTVL.

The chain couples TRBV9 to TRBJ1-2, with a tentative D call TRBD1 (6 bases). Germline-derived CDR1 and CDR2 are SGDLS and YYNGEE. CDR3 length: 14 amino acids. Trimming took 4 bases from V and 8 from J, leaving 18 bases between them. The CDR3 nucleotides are TGTGCCAGCAGCTCAACCACAGGGAAGGACGGCTACACCTTC. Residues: CASSSTTGKDGYTF. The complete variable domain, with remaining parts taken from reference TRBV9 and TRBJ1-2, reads DSGVTQTPKHLITATGQRVTLRCSPRSGDLSVYWYQQSLDQGLQFLIQYYNGEERAKGNILERFSAQQFPDLHSELNLSSLELGDSALYFCASSSTTGKDGYTFGSGTRLTVV.